This entry features one TCR beta chain sequence. What it binds is not known. One end of the junction fails to match germline, which may point to a read error. TCRdb fed the reads into MiXCR, producing one record per CDR3 protein. Here the sample spans fewer than 950,000 distinct CDR3 sequences, about 31% being singletons. The entry originates in a study of T cell repertoires in cytomegalovirus infection. Study at large: Evidence of both CMV infection and a matching HLA type came from public TCR beta signatures. Overall study findings and caveats: HLA-C-restricted TCR beta clonotypes specific for CMV led the ex vivo response.

This CDR3 comprises 16 residues. CDR1 and CDR2 (germline): KGHDR, SFDVKD. The material sequenced was cultured CD8+ T cells from PBMCs, taken from culture after CMV antigen stimulation. This sequence originates from a human donor in good health (CMV status not recorded). Some clones in this sample may be carry-over from other donors' samples. V usage is TRBV24-1 and J usage is TRBJ2-1; D call uncertain. The CDR3 nucleotides are TGTGCCACCAGTGATTCTGACGGCTTCTCCTACAATGAGCGGTTCTTC. Amino acid sequence: CATSDSDGFSYNERFF.